A single sample is the source of the 5 T cell receptor beta chains below, sequenced in a study of response to subunit inactivated influenza vaccine. MiXCR was run by TCRdb on the RT-PCR reads, yielding one entry per CDR3 protein. Of roughly 780,000 distinct CDR3 sequences listed, around a sixth were seen once; the top ten hold approximately 10%. The sample consisted of PBMCs from blood, taken roughly 5 days after vaccination. The source of these receptors is a man aged 50 to 60 who received an inactivated influenza vaccine.

This clonotype was seen a handful of times. The chain couples TRBV3-1 to TRBJ2-3; D remains ambiguous. CDR3 length: 13 residues. Germline loops: CDR1 LGHDT, CDR2 YNNKEL (reference sequence). Trimming pared 7 bases from V and 1 base from J, leaving 9 bases between. The CDR3 nucleotides are TGTGCCAGCACAGCAGCCCGCACAGATACGCAGTATTTT. It codes for CASTAARTDTQYF.

This clonotype was counted a few times. This chain joins TRBV10-1 and TRBJ2-2; 7 bases are a match to TRBD2. Germline V lookup: CDR1 WNHNN, CDR2 SYGVQD (reference sequence). V shed 4 bases, J shed 1 base, and the junction held 15 bases outside the gene matches. This CDR3 spans 19 amino acids. The CDR3: CASSAAGLGANLNTGELFF. DNA for the CDR3: TGCGCCAGCAGTGCAGCGGGACTCGGCGCGAACTTGAACACCGGGGAGCTGTTTTTT.

This clonotype was counted between two and nine times. The V and J genes are TRBV10-2 and TRBJ2-7, with 12 bases that match TRBD2. The germline V gene encodes CDR1 WSHSY and CDR2 SAAADI. Unmatched junction bases numbered 6, after V lost 9 bases and J lost 3 bases. This CDR3 region has 14 residues. The CDR3 region is CASLPSGGDYEQYF. The CDR3 nucleotides are TGCGCCAGTCTGCCTAGCGGGGGGGACTACGAGCAGTACTTC.

The CDR3 reads CASSYSPDSTDTQYF. CDR3 bases: TGTGCCAGCAGTTACTCACCGGACTCCACAGATACGCAGTATTTT. The chain is built from TRBV6-2 or TRBV6-3 and TRBJ2-3; a weak D match, TRBD2 (5 bases). Trimming took off 0 bases at V and 2 bases at J, with 9 bases between the two ends. CDR1 and CDR2 from the germline V gene are MNHEY and SVGEGT. This CDR3 is built from 15 residues.

The chain links TRBV3-1 to TRBJ2-7; D gene unclear. CDR3 length: 13 amino acids. The germline CDR1 and CDR2 sequences are LGHDT and YNNKEL (reference sequence). V was trimmed by 1 base and J by 6 bases, leaving 10 bases between them. The CDR3 here is CASSQVNPGEQYF. As DNA, the CDR3 is TGTGCCAGCAGCCAAGTAAACCCAGGCGAGCAGTACTTC.